The 30 T cell receptor beta chains in this list originate from one sample, sequenced in a study of radiotherapy plus CTLA-4 blockade in lung cancer. The repertoire was sequenced with immunoSEQ multiplex PCR; TCRdb's copy has only in-frame clones and lacks some. The table has 50,000 or so clones, around 80% seen once; the top ten hold 2.5% to 3.5%. The sequenced sample was peripheral blood, obtained from a patient treated with radiotherapy plus ipilimumab. These receptors were taken from a human donor with non-small cell lung cancer who had a partial response to radiotherapy plus ipilimumab.

This clone was counted once. J is TRBJ2-5 and V is TRBV12-5, with 8 bases identical to TRBD1. Germline V lookup: CDR1 LGHNT, CDR2 FRNRAP. The CDR3 is made up of 16 amino acids. V lost 5 bases and J lost 0; bases outside the gene matches: 8. In nucleotides, the CDR3 is TGTGCTAGTGGTCACCCCCAGGGGGCTAACCAAGAGACCCAGTACTTC. This encodes CASGHPQGANQETQYF.

V and J are TRBV6-1 and TRBJ1-3; a weak D match, TRBD1 (5 bases). Germline CDR1 is MNHNS and CDR2 is SASEGT. The CDR3 is made up of 14 amino acids. The V and J ends lost 3 bases and 4 bases respectively, with 10 bases between them. CDR3 sequence reads: CASSDGPGGNTIYF. In DNA, the CDR3 is TGTGCCAGCAGTGACGGGCCAGGGGGAAACACCATATATTTT.

The chain has TRBV5-4 and TRBJ2-7, with 16 bases matching TRBD2. Trimming cost V 4 bases and J 5 bases; bases outside gene matches: 18. CDR3 length equals 20 residues. In germline, CDR1 is SGHNT, CDR2 YYREEE (reference sequence). The CDR3 coding sequence is TGTGCCAGCAGCATACCCACCGGGACTAGCGGGGGGGCGGGTTACCACGAGCAGTACTTC. Encoded protein: CASSIPTGTSGGAGYHEQYF.

The V gene is TRBV29-1, the J gene TRBJ1-1; D is perhaps TRBD1 (5 bases). V was clipped by 7 bases and J by 1 base, with 16 bases between them. Germline V gene sequence: CDR1 SQVTM, CDR2 ANQGSEA. This CDR3 has 14 amino acids. Written as DNA, the CDR3 is TGCAGCGCCCATGGAGGGGTAGGGAACACTGAAGCTTTCTTT. Protein product: CSAHGGVGNTEAFF.

The V gene is TRBV5-1, the J gene TRBJ2-7; maybe TRBD2 (7 bases). V gave up 0 bases and J gave up 7 bases, with 17 bases separating them. CDR3 length equals 15 residues. The germline V gene has CDR1 SGHRS and CDR2 YFSETQ. The CDR3 protein is CASSLEAGASREQYF. CDR3 sequence (DNA): TGCGCCAGCAGCTTGGAGGCGGGGGCGTCAAGGGAGCAGTACTTC.

The chain joins TRBV4-2 to TRBJ1-2, with TRBD1 matching over 9 bases. V dropped 0 bases and J dropped 6; count of bases not matched to a gene: 20. Germline assignment: CDR1 LGHNA and CDR2 YNFKEQ. This CDR3 has 20 amino acids. CDR3 protein: CASSQEGIIRDRESPDGYTF. CDR3 bases: TGTGCCAGCAGCCAAGAAGGGATAATCCGGGACAGGGAAAGCCCGGATGGCTACACCTTC.

The CDR3 loop is CASSLERVGSPEAFF. For the CDR3, the DNA is TGTGCCAGCAGCTTAGAGAGGGTTGGTAGCCCTGAAGCTTTCTTT. The chain recombines TRBV11-2 with TRBJ1-1; no reliable D call. Trimming took 0 bases from V and 6 from J, leaving 14 bases between them. CDR1 is SGHAT and CDR2 is FQNNGV in the germline V gene. The CDR3 totals 15 residues.

The gene calls are TRBV6-1 and TRBJ1-4, with no clear D. Trimming took 6 bases from V and 7 from J, leaving 3 bases between them. CDR1 is MNHNS and CDR2 is SASEGT in the germline V gene. This CDR3 has 10 amino acids. Written as DNA, the CDR3 is TGTGCCAGCAGCCTTGAAAAACTGTTTTTT. Its translation is CASSLEKLFF.

The chain links TRBV4-3 to TRBJ1-6, with no clear D. The CDR3 sequence is 13 residues long. Per germline, CDR1 LGHNA and CDR2 YSLEER. V lost 1 base and J lost 7, with 5 bases in between. The CDR3 here is CASSQVVNSPLHF. The CDR3 DNA reads as TGCGCCAGCAGCCAAGTAGTGAATTCACCCCTCCACTTT.

This chain links TRBV11-2 with TRBJ2-4; D is perhaps TRBD2 (6 bases). The ends were cut back, 0 bases at V and 1 base at J, with 19 bases in the middle. The CDR3 spans 19 residues. The germline V gene encodes CDR1 SGHAT and CDR2 FQNNGV. CDR3 loop: CASSLDGVEGGVAKNIQYF. The CDR3, as DNA: TGTGCCAGCAGCTTAGATGGGGTCGAGGGAGGAGTGGCCAAAAACATTCAGTACTTC.

CDR3 DNA sequence: TGTGCCAGCAGCCCTGAAGATGTAAAGGCGGGGGGGAGGTACAATGAGCAGTTCTTC. It translates to CASSPEDVKAGGRYNEQFF. This sequence joins TRBV4-2 and TRBJ2-1; TRBD2 matches 9 bases. CDR1 is LGHNA and CDR2 is YNFKEQ in the germline V gene. The CDR3 covers 19 residues. V trimming: 4 bases; J trimming: 4 bases; junction bases outside the gene matches: 17.

This clone appeared a few times. V gene TRBV6-5 combines with J gene TRBJ1-2; D not certain. Germline CDR1 MNHEY, CDR2 SVGAGI. V was shortened by 6 bases and J by 4 bases, with 21 bases between the two germline ends. This CDR3 is built from 16 residues. CDR3 sequence reads: CASSYALGQVLYGYTF. The CDR3 DNA reads as TGTGCCAGCAGCTACGCCCTTGGGCAGGTACTCTATGGCTACACCTTC.

The gene calls are TRBV7-8 and TRBJ1-2, with 7 bases aligning to TRBD1. Germline assignment: CDR1 SGHVS and CDR2 FQNEAQ. Trimming at V came to 2 bases and at J to 5 bases, leaving 2 bases not matched to a gene. CDR3 size: 13 residues. In DNA form, the CDR3 reads TGTGCCAGCAGCTTACAGGGGGAGTATGGCTACACCTTC. This codes for CASSLQGEYGYTF.

This chain uses TRBV19 with TRBJ1-3, with TRBD1 as a possible D gene (6 bases). Trimming removed 6 bases from V and 2 bases from J, with 14 bases in between. Germline assignment: CDR1 LNHDA and CDR2 SQIVND (reference sequence). The CDR3 extends over 15 amino acids. Here the CDR3 DNA reads TGTGCCAGTAGACCTGGGACAAGGACTGGAAACACCATATATTTT. It codes for CASRPGTRTGNTIYF. The full variable domain, its missing parts supplied by reference TRBV19 and TRBJ1-3, is DGGITQSPKYLFRKEGQNVTLSCEQNLNHDAMYWYRQDPGQGLRLIYYSQIVNDFQKGDIAEGYSVSREKKESFPLTVTSAQKNPTAFYLCASRPGTRTGNTIYFGEGSWLTVV.

V usage is TRBV15 and J usage is TRBJ2-3; the match to TRBD2 covers 10 bases. CDR1 and CDR2 (germline): LNHNV, YYDKDF (reference sequence). V shed 0 bases and J 1 base; nucleotides not matched to a gene: 1. CDR3 size: 16 residues. Here the CDR3 reads CATSRDTSGGTDTQYF. CDR3 sequence (DNA): TGTGCCACCAGCAGAGATACTAGCGGGGGCACAGATACGCAGTATTTT.

The rearrangement links TRBV27 to TRBJ1-5; D gene unclear. This CDR3 region has 13 residues. With 4 bases removed from V and 1 base from J, the gap between germline ends came to 5 bases. CDR1 and CDR2 (germline): MNHEY, SMNVEV (reference sequence). CDR3 in amino acids: CASSSASNQPQHF. The CDR3 coding sequence is TGTGCCAGCAGTTCAGCGAGCAATCAGCCCCAGCATTTT.

V is TRBV23-1 and J is TRBJ2-3, with D uncertain. TRBV23-1 is assigned to the ORF class and has an uncertain function. The CDR3 extends over 12 amino acids. V lost 4 bases and J 5 bases, leaving 7 bases between the germline ends. The CDR3 region has the DNA TGCGCCAGCAGTCGTCCGGGAGATACGCAGTATTTT. Protein sequence: CASSRPGDTQYF.

The table lists this clone with a few counts. The chain recombines TRBV4-3 with TRBJ1-1; 11 bases match TRBD1. Germline lookup yields CDR1 LGHNA and CDR2 YSLEER. The CDR3 length is 16 residues. V lost 3 bases, J lost 5 bases, and 8 bases stayed unmatched. CDR3 region: CASSQDRGLWGTEAFF. DNA for the CDR3: TGCGCCAGCAGCCAGGACAGGGGGCTTTGGGGGACTGAAGCTTTCTTT.

This clone occurred once. The chain joins TRBV6-1 to TRBJ2-1, with 7 bases matching TRBD1. Germline CDR1 MNHNS, CDR2 SASEGT. The CDR3 spans 14 residues. V lost 4 bases and J lost 3; bases outside the gene matches: 3. The CDR3 DNA reads TGTGCCAGCAGTGCGGGACAGAGCTACAATGAGCAGTTCTTC. Protein product: CASSAGQSYNEQFF.

This clone was seen more than once but under ten times. The V call is TRBV15, the J call TRBJ1-5; no clear D gene. Between the trimmed V and J ends, which lost 0 bases and 0 bases, there was a span of 12 bases. The CDR3 runs 17 residues. Germline V lookup: CDR1 LNHNV, CDR2 YYDKDF (reference sequence). The CDR3 region is CATSRESAGFSNQPQHF. Here the CDR3 DNA reads TGTGCCACCAGCAGAGAATCGGCGGGTTTTAGCAATCAGCCCCAGCATTTT.

The V gene is TRBV5-4, the J gene TRBJ1-2; 8 bases are a match to TRBD1. This CDR3 comprises 15 residues. CDR1 SGHNT and CDR2 YYREEE come from the germline V gene (reference sequence). V lost 4 bases, J lost 0 bases, and 5 bases stayed unmatched. The CDR3 DNA reads TGTGCCAGCAGCATACAGGGGGTGTCTAACTATGGCTACACCTTC. Protein: CASSIQGVSNYGYTF.

This clone has just one count. The V and J genes are TRBV10-3 and TRBJ2-5; TRBD2 agrees at 10 bases. Unmatched junction bases numbered 6, after V lost 0 bases and J lost 2 bases. The length of the CDR3 is 17 residues. The germline CDR1 and CDR2 sequences are ENHRY and SYGVKD. CDR3 sequence reads: CAISESRQRGGQETQYF. The CDR3 nucleotides read TGTGCCATCAGTGAGTCTCGGCAGCGGGGGGGACAAGAGACCCAGTACTTC.

The V gene is TRBV6-1, the J gene TRBJ2-2; 7 bases map to TRBD1. Germline V gene lookup returns CDR1 MNHNS and CDR2 SASEGT. The CDR3 totals 15 residues. The trim removed 1 base at V and 3 bases at J, leaving 2 bases unmatched. In DNA, the CDR3 is TGTGCCAGCAGTGAAGTGAGGGGGCACACCGGGGAGCTGTTTTTT. Residues: CASSEVRGHTGELFF.

The chain couples TRBV5-4 to TRBJ2-5; 14 nucleotides align to TRBD2. V gave up 3 bases and J gave up 6 bases; unmatched junction bases: 13. Germline loops: CDR1 SGHNT, CDR2 YYREEE (reference sequence). The CDR3 totals 18 residues. The CDR3 is CASSSGTSGGGPLQTQYF. CDR3 nucleotides: TGTGCCAGCAGCTCGGGGACTAGCGGGGGAGGTCCCCTACAGACCCAGTACTTC.

The chain combines TRBV19 with TRBJ1-2, with 7 bases fitting TRBD1. This CDR3 is 13 amino acids long. Germline CDR1 LNHDA, CDR2 SQIVND (reference sequence). The V segment lost 4 bases and the J segment 4 bases; nucleotides outside the gene matches: 3. This CDR3 is CASSKGQAYGYTF. CDR3 nucleotides: TGTGCCAGTAGTAAAGGACAGGCCTATGGCTACACCTTC.

This chain connects TRBV28 to TRBJ1-2; TRBD1 agrees at 8 bases. CDR3 length equals 19 residues. Germline V gene lookup returns CDR1 MDHEN and CDR2 SYDVKM. The trim removed 6 bases at V and 5 bases at J, leaving 23 bases unmatched. The CDR3 DNA reads TGTGCCAGCAGCCTCAGGCCGGGGACAGGCAACCACCTTGGGTATGGCTACACCTTC. Translating it yields CASSLRPGTGNHLGYGYTF.

The rearrangement uses TRBV27 and TRBJ2-4, with 8 bases that match TRBD1. The V segment lost 5 bases and the J segment 5 bases; nucleotides outside the gene matches: 11. CDR3 length: 16 amino acids. CDR1 and CDR2 (germline): MNHEY, SMNVEV (reference sequence). In nucleotides, the CDR3 is TGTGCCAGCAGTCCCATGACCGGACAGGGAGAAAACATTCAGTACTTC. Its translation is CASSPMTGQGENIQYF.

This clone was counted only a few times. The V and J genes are TRBV7-9 and TRBJ1-2; 9 bases align to TRBD1. V lost 4 bases, J lost 3 bases, and 9 bases stayed unmatched. CDR3 size: 16 residues. Germline V gene data show CDR1 as SEHNR and CDR2 as FQNEAQ (reference sequence). CDR3 sequence reads: CASSSQTGGRDYGYTF. The CDR3 DNA reads TGTGCCAGCAGCTCACAGACAGGGGGTAGGGACTATGGCTACACCTTC.

Sample share makes this clone medium-sized. The chain joins TRBV5-6 to TRBJ1-5; no firm D call. This CDR3 has 15 residues. V gave up 2 bases and J gave up 5 bases, with 14 bases separating them. CDR1 and CDR2 from the germline V gene are SGHDT and YYEEEE. In nucleotides, the CDR3 is TGTGCCAGCAGCTTAGGTCTTTGGGGAGATCAGCCCCAGCATTTT. Residues: CASSLGLWGDQPQHF. Drawing the rest from reference TRBV5-6 and TRBJ1-5, the complete variable domain is DAGVTQSPTHLIKTRGQQVTLRCSPKSGHDTVSWYQQALGQGPQFIFQYYEEEERQRGNFPDRFSGHQFPNYSSELNVNALLLGDSALYLCASSLGLWGDQPQHFGDGTRLSIL.

This clone was seen only a few times. The rearrangement uses TRBV7-3 and TRBJ2-7; D unclear. Germline CDR1 and CDR2: SGHTA and FQGTGA. V was clipped by 4 bases and J by 4 bases, with 14 bases between them. The CDR3 spans 14 residues. Here the CDR3 reads CASSSYIAPYEQYF. Written as DNA, the CDR3 is TGTGCCAGCAGCTCTTACATCGCTCCTTACGAGCAGTACTTC.